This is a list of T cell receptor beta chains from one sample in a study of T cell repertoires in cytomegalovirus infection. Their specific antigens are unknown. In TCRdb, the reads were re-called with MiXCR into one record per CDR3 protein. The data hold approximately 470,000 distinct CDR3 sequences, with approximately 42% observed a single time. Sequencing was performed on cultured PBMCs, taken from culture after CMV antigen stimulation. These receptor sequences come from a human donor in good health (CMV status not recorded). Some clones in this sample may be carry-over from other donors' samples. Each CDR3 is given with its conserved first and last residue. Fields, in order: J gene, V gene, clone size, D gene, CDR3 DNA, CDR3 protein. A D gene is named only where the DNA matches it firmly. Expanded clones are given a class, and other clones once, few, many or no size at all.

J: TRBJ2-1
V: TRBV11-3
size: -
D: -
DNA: TGTGCCAGCAGCTCCTCCGGACACTCCTACAATGAGCAGTTCTTC
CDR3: CASSSSGHSYNEQFF

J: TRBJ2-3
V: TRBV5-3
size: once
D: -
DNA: TGTGCCAGCAGAACGGACACCACAGATACGCAGTATTTT
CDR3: CASRTDTTDTQYF

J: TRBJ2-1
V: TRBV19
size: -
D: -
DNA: TGTGCCAGTAGTATAGAAGGCGGCCAGCGGGATGAGCAGTTCTTC
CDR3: CASSIEGGQRDEQFF

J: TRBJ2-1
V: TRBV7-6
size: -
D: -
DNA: TGTGCCAGCAGCTTAGCTTTACTCAATGAGCAGTTCTTC
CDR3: CASSLALLNEQFF

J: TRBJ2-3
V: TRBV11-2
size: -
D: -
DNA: TGTGCCAGCAGCTTTCCGGCCGTAGGTTATTATAGCACAGATACGCAGTATTTT
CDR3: CASSFPAVGYYSTDTQYF

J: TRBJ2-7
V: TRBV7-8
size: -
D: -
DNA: TGTGCCAGCAGCTCAAACACGGGAGCATACGAGCAGTACTTC
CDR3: CASSSNTGAYEQYF

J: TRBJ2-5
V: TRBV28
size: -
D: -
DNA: TGTGCCACCATGACTCGAAACCAAGAGACCCAGTACTTC
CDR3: CATMTRNQETQYF

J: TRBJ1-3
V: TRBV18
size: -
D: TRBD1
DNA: TGTGCCAGCTCACCCGGGACAGCTGACTCTGGAAACACCATATATTTT
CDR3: CASSPGTADSGNTIYF

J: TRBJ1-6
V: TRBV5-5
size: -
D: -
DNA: TGTGCCAGCAGCTTGGAAGGGATGAACTATAATTCACCCCTCCACTTT
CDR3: CASSLEGMNYNSPLHF

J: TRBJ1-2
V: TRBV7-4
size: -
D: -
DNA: TGTGCCAGCAGTGACTCGGCAGGGGGCTACACCTTC
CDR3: CASSDSAGGYTF

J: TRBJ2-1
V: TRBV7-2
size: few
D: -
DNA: TGTGCCAGCAGCTGGGGGCCGCTGAGGGACAATGAGCAGTTCTTC
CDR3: CASSWGPLRDNEQFF

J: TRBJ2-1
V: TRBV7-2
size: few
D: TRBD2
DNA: TGTGCCAGCAGCGTCAGCACTAGCGGGGGGGCTCAAGGTCAGTTCTTC
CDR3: CASSVSTSGGAQGQFF

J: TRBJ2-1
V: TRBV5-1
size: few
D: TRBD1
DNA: TGCGCCAGCAGCCGACTGGACAGGCCCCAAAAAGACAATGAGCAGTTCTTC
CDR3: CASSRLDRPQKDNEQFF

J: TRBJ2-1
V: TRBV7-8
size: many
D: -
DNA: TGTGCCAGCAGCTCCCTTAGTGAGCAGTTCTTC
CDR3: CASSSLSEQFF

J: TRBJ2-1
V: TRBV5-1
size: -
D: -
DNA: TGCGCCAGCAGCAGATATTCCCCGGGTATTGGAAATGAGCAGTTCTTC
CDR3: CASSRYSPGIGNEQFF

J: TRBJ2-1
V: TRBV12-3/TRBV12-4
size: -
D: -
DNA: TGTGCCAGCTCCAGAAACAATGAGCAGTTCTTC
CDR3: CASSRNNEQFF

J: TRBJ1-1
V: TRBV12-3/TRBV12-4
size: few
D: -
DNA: TGTGCCAGCAGTTTCGGGAAGGGGTTCAGGACTGAAGCTTTCTTT
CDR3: CASSFGKGFRTEAFF

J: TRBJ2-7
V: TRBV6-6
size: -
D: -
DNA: TGTGCCAGCAGTTACGGGGAGGCCGAGCAGTACTTC
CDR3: CASSYGEAEQYF

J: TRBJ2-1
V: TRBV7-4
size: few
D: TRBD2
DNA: TGTGCCAGCAGCTTACCCAGCGGGAGGGCCTACAATGAGCAGTTCTTC
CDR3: CASSLPSGRAYNEQFF

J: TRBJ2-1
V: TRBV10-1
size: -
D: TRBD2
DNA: TGCGCCAGCAGGACGGGGACTAGCGGGACTTACTGCCCCTCCGATGAGCAGTTCTTC
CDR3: CASRTGTSGTYCPSDEQFF

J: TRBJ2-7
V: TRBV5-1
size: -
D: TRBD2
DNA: TGCGCCAGCAGCCCCTCGACTAGCGGGACGTACGAGCAGTACTTC
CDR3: CASSPSTSGTYEQYF

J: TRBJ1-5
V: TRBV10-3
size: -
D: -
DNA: TGTGCTTCCCGTGGTGGGGGCCAACAGCCCCAGCATTTT
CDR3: CASRGGGQQPQHF

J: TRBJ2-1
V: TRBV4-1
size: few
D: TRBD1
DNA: TGCGCCAGCAGCCAAGATCCGGGTCCCGGGGACAGGGCAATTGGTGAGCAGTTCTTC
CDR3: CASSQDPGPGDRAIGEQFF

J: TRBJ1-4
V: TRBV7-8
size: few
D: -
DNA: TGTGCCAGCAGCTACGCCAGGGTCGGCACTAATGAAAAACTGTTTTTT
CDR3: CASSYARVGTNEKLFF

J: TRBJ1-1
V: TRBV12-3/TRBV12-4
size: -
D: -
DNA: TGTGCCAGCAGCCGAGCGAACACTGAAGCTTTCTTT
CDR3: CASSRANTEAFF

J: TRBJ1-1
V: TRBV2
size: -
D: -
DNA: TGTGCCAGCAAGGAGGACCTGAACACTGAAGCTTTCTTT
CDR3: CASKEDLNTEAFF

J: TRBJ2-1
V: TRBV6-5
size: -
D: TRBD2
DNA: TGTGCCAGCAGTTACTCGAGTATCCTACCGGGACTATTGCTTGAGCAGTTCTTC
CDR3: CASSYSSILPGLLLEQFF

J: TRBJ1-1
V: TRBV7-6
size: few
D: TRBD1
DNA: TGTGCCAGCAGTAGACAGGGGTGGAATGAAGCTTTCTTT
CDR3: CASSRQGWNEAFF

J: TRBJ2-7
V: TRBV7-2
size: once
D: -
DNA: TGTACCAGCAGCTTGTTCCAGTCTAGCTCCTACGAGCAGTACTTC
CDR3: CTSSLFQSSSYEQYF

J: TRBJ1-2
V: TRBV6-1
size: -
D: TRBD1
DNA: TGTGCCACCTCCCAGGGGGGGCTCCCCTATGGCTACACCTTC
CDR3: CATSQGGLPYGYTF

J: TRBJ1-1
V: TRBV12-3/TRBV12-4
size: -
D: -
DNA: TGTGCCAGCAGTTTCGCGCCAGGGCGTTCCACTGAAGCTTTCTTT
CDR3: CASSFAPGRSTEAFF

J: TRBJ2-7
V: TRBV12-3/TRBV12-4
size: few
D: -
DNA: TGTGCCAGCAGTTTGGGTGGGGCGAAGGCCAGCGGGTACGAGCAGTACTTC
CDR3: CASSLGGAKASGYEQYF

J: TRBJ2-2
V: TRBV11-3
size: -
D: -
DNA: TGTGCCAGCAGCTCAGCCCGCGGGACACAGAACACCGGGGAGCTGTTTTTT
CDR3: CASSSARGTQNTGELFF

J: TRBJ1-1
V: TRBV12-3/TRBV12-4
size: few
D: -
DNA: TGTGCCAGCAGTTTACCTAGAAAGACAGGTAACACTGAAGCTTTCTTT
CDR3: CASSLPRKTGNTEAFF

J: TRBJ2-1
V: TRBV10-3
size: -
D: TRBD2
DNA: TGTGCCAACTCTCAGCGGGAAGCCTACAATGAGCAGTTCTTC
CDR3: CANSQREAYNEQFF

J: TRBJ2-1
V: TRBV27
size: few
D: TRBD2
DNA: TGTGCCAGCAGGGGGGGGGAGGTTTGGTTCCATGAGCAGTTCTTC
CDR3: CASRGGEVWFHEQFF

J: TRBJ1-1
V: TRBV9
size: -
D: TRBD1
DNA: TGTGCCAGCAGCGCAGGGACAGGGCGGGCTTTCTTT
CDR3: CASSAGTGRAFF

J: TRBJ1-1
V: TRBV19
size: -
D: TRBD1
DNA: TGTGCCAGTAGTCCGACAGGGTTAGGCACTGAAGCTTTCTTT
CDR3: CASSPTGLGTEAFF

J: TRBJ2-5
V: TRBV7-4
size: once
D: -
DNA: TGTGCCAGCAGCTCTATCGGCCAAGAGACCCAGTACTTC
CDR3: CASSSIGQETQYF

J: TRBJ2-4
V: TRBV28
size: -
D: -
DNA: TGTGCCAGCAGTACGCGACAGCTACCAATAGCCAAAAACATTCAGTACTTC
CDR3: CASSTRQLPIAKNIQYF

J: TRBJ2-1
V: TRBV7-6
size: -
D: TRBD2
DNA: TGTGCCAGCAGCGGGGGGGGACTAGCGGGAAGGGATGAGCAGTTCTTC
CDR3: CASSGGGLAGRDEQFF

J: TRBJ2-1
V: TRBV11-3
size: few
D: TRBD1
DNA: TGTGCCAGCAGCTCCCGGACAGGGGGGTCCTACAATGAGCAGTTCTTC
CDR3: CASSSRTGGSYNEQFF

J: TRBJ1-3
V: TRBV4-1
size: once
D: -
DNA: TGCGCCAGCAGCCAAGGCGGACAGCTTGGAAACACCATATATTTT
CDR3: CASSQGGQLGNTIYF

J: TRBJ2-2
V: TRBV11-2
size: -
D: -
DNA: TGTGCCAGCCAATGGGGGGATTCGACCGGGGAGCTGTTTTTT
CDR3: CASQWGDSTGELFF

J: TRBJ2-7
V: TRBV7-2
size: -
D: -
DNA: TGTGCCAGCAGTCCCACCCCCTCCTACGAGCAGTACTTC
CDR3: CASSPTPSYEQYF

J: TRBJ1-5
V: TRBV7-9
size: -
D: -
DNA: TGTGCCAGCAGCTTAGAACAGGCCGCACCCCAGCATTTT
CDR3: CASSLEQAAPQHF

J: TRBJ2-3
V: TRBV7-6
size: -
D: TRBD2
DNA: TGTGCCAGCAGCCGGGGACTAGCGGGAACAGATACGCAGTATTTT
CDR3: CASSRGLAGTDTQYF

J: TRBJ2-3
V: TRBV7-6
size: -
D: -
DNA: TGTGCCAGCAGCTTAGTATCGGGGATGTTCCCAGATACGCAGTATTTT
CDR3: CASSLVSGMFPDTQYF

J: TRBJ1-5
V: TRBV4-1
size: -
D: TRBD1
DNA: TGCGCCAGCAGCCCATCGGGGGGACAGGGGGGACAGCCCCAGCATTTT
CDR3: CASSPSGGQGGQPQHF

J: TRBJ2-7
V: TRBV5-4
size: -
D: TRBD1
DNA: TGTGCCAGCAGCTTGGACGACAGGGGGCACTACGAGCAGTACTTC
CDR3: CASSLDDRGHYEQYF

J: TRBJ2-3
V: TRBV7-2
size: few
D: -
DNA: TGTGCCAGTAAAAGAAACAGGGCTATCACAGATACGCAGTATTTT
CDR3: CASKRNRAITDTQYF

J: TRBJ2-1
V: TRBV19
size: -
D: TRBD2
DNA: TGTGCCAGTAGTGTCGGACGACTAGCGGGAGTTTACAATGAGCAGTTCTTC
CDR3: CASSVGRLAGVYNEQFF

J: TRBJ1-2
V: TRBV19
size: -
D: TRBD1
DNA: TGTGCCAGTAAGGGACAGGGTGTGCATGGCTACACCTTC
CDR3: CASKGQGVHGYTF

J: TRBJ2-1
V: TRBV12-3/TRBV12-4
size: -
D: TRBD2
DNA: TGTGCCAGCAGGGGACTAGCGGGGGGGCGCTACAATGAGCAGTTCTTC
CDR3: CASRGLAGGRYNEQFF

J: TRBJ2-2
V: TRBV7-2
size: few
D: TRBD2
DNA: TGTGCCAGCAGCTTCGCTAGCGGGGCAAACACCGGGGAGCTGTTTTTT
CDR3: CASSFASGANTGELFF

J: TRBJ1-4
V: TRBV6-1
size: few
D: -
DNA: TGTGCCAGCAGTGAAGACAAGGTCAATGAAAAACTGTTTTTT
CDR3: CASSEDKVNEKLFF

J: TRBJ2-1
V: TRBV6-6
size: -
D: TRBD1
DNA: TGTGCCAGCAGGAGGACAGGGGTGAACAATGAGCAGTTCTTC
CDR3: CASRRTGVNNEQFF

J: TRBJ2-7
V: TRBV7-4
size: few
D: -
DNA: TGTGCCAGCAGCTCGGACAGAGACCCCATCTACGAGCAGTACTTC
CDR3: CASSSDRDPIYEQYF

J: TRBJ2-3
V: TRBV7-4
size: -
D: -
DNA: TGTGCCAGCAGCTTAGACGCGGGTTACACAGATACGCAGTATTTT
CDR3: CASSLDAGYTDTQYF